This TCR beta chain was profiled in a study of T cell responses to AZD1222 COVID-19 vaccine. Study-level points and caveats: Only six or seven AZD1222 recipients were seropositive at baseline.

Produced via immunoSEQ multiplex PCR; TCRdb's table is partial and in-frame only. In the table there are around 130,000 clones, roughly 86% of which are singletons. Germline V gene sequence: CDR1 DFQATT, CDR2 SNEGSKA (reference sequence). V gave up 3 bases and J gave up 2 bases, with 7 bases separating them. The CDR3 extends over 12 amino acids. This clone was counted a single time. Antigen unknown. The source of this sequence is an adult who received the AZD1222 COVID-19 vaccine. The specimen was peripheral blood, collected 28 days after the second AZD1222 dose. The rearrangement uses TRBV20-1 and TRBJ1-2, with D hard to call. CDR3: CSASPQNYGYTF. In DNA form, the CDR3 reads TGCAGTGCTAGTCCCCAGAACTATGGCTACACCTTC.